This T cell receptor (beta chain) was recovered during a study of molecular identifiers for immune sequencing clone quantification. TCRdb recomputed calls from the PCR reads with MiXCR, one row per CDR3 protein. The sample gives about 640,000 distinct CDR3 sequences, 20% of which show up once; about 0.9% is in the top ten. The CDR3 runs 13 residues. V lost 1 base to trimming and J lost 5 bases, with 6 bases between them. Germline CDR1 and CDR2: LNHDA and SQIVND (reference sequence). The chain employs TRBV19 and TRBJ1-5; D gene ambiguous. The source of this sequence is a human donor in good health. Some libraries in this study had Jurkat cell RNA spiked in. The specimen sequenced was naive CD8+ T cells from blood, with Jurkat cell RNA spiked in. The sample's subset: FACS-sorted CD8+CD4-CCR7+CD45RA+ naive T cells. In nucleotides, the CDR3 is TGTGCCAGTAGTATAGGAACATATCAGCCCCAGCATTTT. Its protein is CASSIGTYQPQHF.